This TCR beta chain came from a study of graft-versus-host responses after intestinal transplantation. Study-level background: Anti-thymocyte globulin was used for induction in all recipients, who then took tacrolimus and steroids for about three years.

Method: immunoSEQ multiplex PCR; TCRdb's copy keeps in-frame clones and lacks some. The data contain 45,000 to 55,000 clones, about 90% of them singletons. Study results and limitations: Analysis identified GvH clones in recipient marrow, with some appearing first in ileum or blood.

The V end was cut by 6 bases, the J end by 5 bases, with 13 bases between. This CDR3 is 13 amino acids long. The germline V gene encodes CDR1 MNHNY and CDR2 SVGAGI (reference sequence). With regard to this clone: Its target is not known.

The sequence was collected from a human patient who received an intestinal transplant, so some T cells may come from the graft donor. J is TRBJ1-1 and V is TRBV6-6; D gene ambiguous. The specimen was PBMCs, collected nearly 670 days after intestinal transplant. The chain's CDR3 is CASRLLEETEAFF. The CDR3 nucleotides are TGTGCCAGCAGGCTCCTTGAAGAGACTGAAGCTTTCTTT.